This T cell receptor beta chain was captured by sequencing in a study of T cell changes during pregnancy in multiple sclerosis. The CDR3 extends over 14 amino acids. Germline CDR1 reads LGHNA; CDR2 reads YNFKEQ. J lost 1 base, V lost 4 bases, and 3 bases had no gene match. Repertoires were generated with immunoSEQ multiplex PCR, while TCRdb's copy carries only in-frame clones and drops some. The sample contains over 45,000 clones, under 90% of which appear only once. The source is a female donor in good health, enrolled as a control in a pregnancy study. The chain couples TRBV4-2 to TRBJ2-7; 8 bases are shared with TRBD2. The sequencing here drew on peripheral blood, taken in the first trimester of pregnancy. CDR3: CASSPGLASYEQYF. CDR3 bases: TGTGCCAGCAGCCCCGGACTAGCTTCCTACGAGCAGTACTTC.